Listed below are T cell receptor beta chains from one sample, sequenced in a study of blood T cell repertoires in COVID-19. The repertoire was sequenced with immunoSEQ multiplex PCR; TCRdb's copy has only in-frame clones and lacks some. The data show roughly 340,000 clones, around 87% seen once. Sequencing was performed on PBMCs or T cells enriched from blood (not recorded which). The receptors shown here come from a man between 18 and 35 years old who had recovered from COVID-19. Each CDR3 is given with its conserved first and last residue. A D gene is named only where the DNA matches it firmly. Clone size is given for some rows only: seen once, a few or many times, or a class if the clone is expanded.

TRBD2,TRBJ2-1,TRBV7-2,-,TGTGCCAGCAGTTTTCCGGGACTAGCGGGAGTGAGGCCGAACAATGAGCAGTTCTTC,CASSFPGLAGVRPNNEQFF
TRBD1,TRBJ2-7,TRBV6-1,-,TGTGCCAGCGGATCCCGGGACAGGACCTTCGAGCAGTACTTC,CASGSRDRTFEQYF
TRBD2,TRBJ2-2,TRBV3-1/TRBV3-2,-,TGTGCCAGCAGCCAAGGACTAGCGGGTTCCACCGGGGAGCTGTTTTTT,CASSQGLAGSTGELFF
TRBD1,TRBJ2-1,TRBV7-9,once,TGTGCCAGCAGCTCCGGACAGGGGTTGAATGAGCAGTTCTTC,CASSSGQGLNEQFF
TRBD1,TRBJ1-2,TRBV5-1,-,TGCGCCAGCAGTGTAACGGGGACAGGGGGGAACTATGGCTACACCTTC,CASSVTGTGGNYGYTF
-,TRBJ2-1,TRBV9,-,TGTGCCAGCAGCGTCCTGCCAGGGTCCAGTGAGCAGTTCTTC,CASSVLPGSSEQFF
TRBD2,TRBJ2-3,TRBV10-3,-,TGTGCCATCTCGGGGGGGAGGGGCACAGATACGCAGTATTTT,CAISGGRGTDTQYF
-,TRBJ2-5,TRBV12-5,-,TGTGCTAGTGGCCTAGGAGCTGGGGAGACCCAGTACTTC,CASGLGAGETQYF
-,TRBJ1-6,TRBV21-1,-,TGTGCCAGCACAACCGACTGGACAGGGTGTCGTTCACCCCTCCACTTT,CASTTDWTGCRSPLHF
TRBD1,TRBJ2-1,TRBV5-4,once,TGTGCCAGCAGCCTCAGGGGGCAGCAGTTCTTC,CASSLRGQQFF
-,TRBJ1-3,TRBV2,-,TGTGCCAGCAGGGGACACGAAATATACTCTGGAAACACCATATATTTT,CASRGHEIYSGNTIYF
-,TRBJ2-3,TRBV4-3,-,TGCGCCAGCAGCCAAGCGACTGGCAGCACAGATACGCAGTATTTT,CASSQATGSTDTQYF
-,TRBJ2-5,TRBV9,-,TGTGCCAGCAGCGTTGAGGGAGAGACCCAGTACTTC,CASSVEGETQYF
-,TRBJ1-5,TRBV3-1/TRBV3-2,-,TGTGCCAGCAGCCAAGATTGGAGTGGAGGAAGCAATCAGCCCCAGCATTTT,CASSQDWSGGSNQPQHF
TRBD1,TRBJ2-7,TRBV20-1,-,TGCAGTGCTAGTGAGAGGACAGGGGGCTACGAGCAGTACTTC,CSASERTGGYEQYF
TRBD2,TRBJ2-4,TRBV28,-,TGTGCCAGCAGTTTCGGGGGGATAGCCAAAAACATTCAGTACTTC,CASSFGGIAKNIQYF
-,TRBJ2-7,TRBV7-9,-,TGTGCCAGCAGCCCGTGGACGGGGAGCTCCTACGAGCAGTACTTC,CASSPWTGSSYEQYF
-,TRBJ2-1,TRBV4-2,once,TGTGCCAGCAGCCAAGATTCCCTACTAGTATCTGAGCAGTTCTTC,CASSQDSLLVSEQFF
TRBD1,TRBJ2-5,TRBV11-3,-,TGTGCCAGCAGCTTTTCGACAGGGCCTCAAGAGACCCAGTACTTC,CASSFSTGPQETQYF
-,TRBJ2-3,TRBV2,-,TGTGCCAGCACCACCGGGGAGACAGGACCAGATACGCAGTATTTT,CASTTGETGPDTQYF
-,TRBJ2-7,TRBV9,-,TGTGCCAGCAGCGCGGGACTGGGGCAGTACTTC,CASSAGLGQYF
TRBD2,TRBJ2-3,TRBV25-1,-,TGTGCCAGCAGTGCAGCGGGAGGTTCGGATACGCAGTATTTT,CASSAAGGSDTQYF
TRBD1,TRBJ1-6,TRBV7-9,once,TGTGCCAGCAGCTTAGAGGGGGCGCGGCCCTATAATTCACCCCTCCACTTT,CASSLEGARPYNSPLHF